What follows are 25 T cell receptor beta chains derived from one specimen sequenced in a study of T cell responses to AZD1222 COVID-19 vaccine. Generated by immunoSEQ multiplex PCR, the TCRdb table keeps only in-frame clones and is missing some. This sample has about 31,000 clones, with approximately 90% found just once. Sequences were derived from peripheral blood, sampled 28 days after the second AZD1222 dose. The receptors shown here come from an adult who received the AZD1222 COVID-19 vaccine.

This rearrangement joins TRBV3-1 (or the pseudogene TRBV3-2) to TRBJ2-7, with D perhaps TRBD2 (6 bases). V was cut by 4 bases and J by 3 bases, with 10 bases left in between. CDR1 is LGHDT, CDR2 YNNKEL, per germline (reference sequence). This CDR3 has 13 amino acids. The chain's CDR3 is CASSRGTYYEQYF. CDR3 nucleotides: TGTGCCAGCAGCCGGGGGACTTACTACGAGCAGTACTTC.

The chain combines TRBV2 with TRBJ1-4; TRBD1 is a possible D gene (6 bases). V gave up 3 bases and J gave up 3 bases, with 11 bases separating them. This CDR3 has 15 amino acids. The germline gives CDR1 SNHLY, CDR2 FYNNEI. The CDR3 bases are TGTGCCAGCAGTGATCACAGGGAGGCTAATGAAAAACTGTTTTTT. Encoded protein: CASSDHREANEKLFF.

The chain is built from TRBV19 and TRBJ1-4; D might be TRBD1 (6 bases). The ends were cut back, 7 bases at V and 0 bases at J, with 9 bases in the middle. This CDR3 is built from 14 residues. Germline CDR1 is LNHDA and CDR2 is SQIVND (reference sequence). The CDR3 DNA follows: TGTGCCAGTATAGGGGGGGCAACTAATGAAAAACTGTTTTTT. It yields the protein CASIGGATNEKLFF.

J is TRBJ2-7 and V is TRBV13; D gene uncertain. CDR1 and CDR2 from the germline V gene are PRHDT and FYEKMQ (reference sequence). V dropped 5 bases and J dropped 0 bases, with 5 bases sitting between them. The CDR3 runs to 12 residues. The CDR3 DNA follows: TGTGCCAGCAGCCCCTTCTCCTACGAGCAGTACTTC. Its translation is CASSPFSYEQYF. Variable domain in full (rest from reference TRBV13 and TRBJ2-7): AAGVIQSPRHLIKEKRETATLKCYPIPRHDTVYWYQQGPGQDPQFLISFYEKMQSDKGSIPDRFSAQQFSDYHSELNMSSLELGDSALYFCASSPFSYEQYFGPGTRLTVT.

This clone was seen only once. This chain connects TRBV19 to TRBJ1-1; D may be TRBD1 (5 bases). This CDR3 region has 15 residues. V lost 2 bases, J lost 4 bases, and 14 bases lay in between. Germline V gene lookup returns CDR1 LNHDA and CDR2 SQIVND (reference sequence). The CDR3 here is CASSINHSGGTEAFF. The DNA of the CDR3 is TGTGCCAGTAGTATAAATCATTCGGGGGGCACTGAAGCTTTCTTT.

J is TRBJ2-7 and V is TRBV6-5, with 7 bases identical to TRBD1. V gave up 9 bases and J gave up 5 bases; unmatched junction bases: 7. This CDR3 contains 12 residues. CDR1 is MNHEY and CDR2 is SVGAGI in the germline V gene. The CDR3 loop reads CASTGDNNEQYF. In nucleotides, the CDR3 is TGTGCCAGTACAGGGGACAATAACGAGCAGTACTTC.

This clone was detected once. The V gene is TRBV10-3, the J gene TRBJ1-1; D is unresolved. The germline CDR1 and CDR2 sequences are ENHRY and SYGVKD. CDR3 length equals 12 residues. Trimming took off 2 bases at V and 5 bases at J, with 6 bases between the two ends. This CDR3 is CAISERGTEAFF. CDR3 bases: TGTGCCATCAGTGAGCGGGGTACTGAAGCTTTCTTT.

DNA of the CDR3: TGCGCCAGCAGCGCGTTTGGGCAGTCACAAGAGACCCAGTACTTC. It translates to CASSAFGQSQETQYF. This rearrangement joins TRBV4-1 to TRBJ2-5; D remains ambiguous. In germline, CDR1 is MGHRA, CDR2 YSYEKL. The CDR3 runs 15 residues. V lost 5 bases and J 2 bases, leaving 15 bases between the germline ends.

This chain uses TRBV9 with TRBJ1-4; 10 bases match TRBD1. The CDR3 length is 15 residues. CDR1 and CDR2 (germline): SGDLS, YYNGEE. The trim removed 3 bases at V and 7 bases at J, leaving 6 bases unmatched. For the CDR3, the DNA is TGTGCCAGCAGCGGACAGGGGGCTGGATCTGAAAAACTGTTTTTT. Translated: CASSGQGAGSEKLFF.

The V call is TRBV14, the J call TRBJ2-6; no clear D gene. V lost 5 bases and J 0 bases, leaving 8 bases between the germline ends. Per germline, CDR1 SGHDN and CDR2 FVKESK. The CDR3 has 15 amino acids. CDR3 sequence: CASSFQRSGANVLTF. The DNA for the CDR3 is TGTGCCAGCAGCTTTCAACGCTCTGGGGCCAACGTCCTGACTTTC.

The chain links TRBV3-1 (or the pseudogene TRBV3-2) to TRBJ2-3, with D perhaps TRBD2 (5 bases). The CDR3 has 13 amino acids. The germline V and J ends were trimmed by 3 bases and 4 bases, with 8 bases remaining between them. Germline CDR1 and CDR2: LGHDT and YNNKEL (reference sequence). CDR3 DNA: TGTGCCAGCAGCCAGGGAGATGCAGATACGCAGTATTTT. Its translation is CASSQGDADTQYF.

The chain carries TRBV6-5 and TRBJ1-2; no clear D. Looked up from germline, CDR1 is MNHEY and CDR2 is SVGAGI. The V end lost 4 bases, the J end lost 1 base, and 4 bases lay between the germline ends. The CDR3 spans 12 residues. CDR3 loop: CASSSVNYGYTF. CDR3 bases: TGTGCCAGCAGTTCGGTTAACTATGGCTACACCTTC.

This clone was seen only a few times. The chain combines TRBV30 with TRBJ1-6; TRBD1 agrees at 7 bases. The V gene end was trimmed by 5 bases and the J gene end by 8 bases; junction bases not matched to a gene: 12. CDR3 size: 15 residues. Germline CDR1 and CDR2: GTSNPN and SVGIG (reference sequence). The CDR3 region is CAWGTEAVGHSPLHF. The CDR3 DNA follows: TGTGCCTGGGGGACAGAGGCGGTTGGGCATTCACCCCTCCACTTT. Together with reference TRBV30 and TRBJ1-6, the CDR3 gives the full variable domain: SQTIHQWPATLVQPVGSPLSLECTVEGTSNPNLYWYRQAAGRGLQLLFYSVGIGQISSEVPQNLSASRPQDRQFILSSKKLLLSDSGFYLCAWGTEAVGHSPLHFGNGTRLTVT.

The chain couples TRBV4-1 to TRBJ2-1, with D maybe TRBD2 (6 bases). Germline values: CDR1 MGHRA, CDR2 YSYEKL. The ends were cut back, 2 bases at V and 4 bases at J, with 9 bases in the middle. This CDR3 is 14 amino acids long. Here the CDR3 reads CASSQPGTYNEQFF. CDR3 DNA sequence: TGCGCCAGCAGCCAACCCGGGACTTACAATGAGCAGTTCTTC.

The chain joins TRBV3-1 (or the pseudogene TRBV3-2) to TRBJ1-4; TRBD1 agrees at 8 bases. This CDR3 spans 16 amino acids. CDR1 and CDR2 (germline): LGHDT, YNNKEL (reference sequence). The junction had 6 bases not matched to a gene; V was cut back by 3 bases and J by 3 bases. The CDR3 region is CASSHNDRGSNEKLFF. CDR3 DNA sequence: TGTGCCAGCAGCCATAATGACAGGGGATCTAATGAAAAACTGTTTTTT.

The chain is built from TRBV12-3 or TRBV12-4 and TRBJ2-2; D call uncertain. The CDR3 consists of 11 residues. Trimming stripped 5 bases from V and 4 bases from J, with 2 bases between. CDR3 nucleotide sequence: TGTGCCAGCAGTCGCACCGGGGAGCTGTTTTTT. Translation gives CASSRTGELFF.

Turning to this clone: One junction end disagrees with the germline gene, perhaps due to a read error. Other DNA variants within this sample encode the same CDR3. The CDR3 here is CASSYTSPRAEAFF. For the CDR3, the DNA is TGTGCCAGCAGTTACACATCTCCTCGGGCCGAAGCCTTCTTT. The gene calls are TRBV6-5 and TRBJ1-1, with D unresolved. Germline assignment: CDR1 MNHEY and CDR2 SVGAGI. The length of the CDR3 is 14 residues.

The J gene is TRBJ2-1, the V gene TRBV7-3, with TRBD1 identical over 10 bases. This CDR3 has 16 amino acids. Germline trimming cut 2 bases from V and 6 bases from J; bases unmatched to any gene: 7. Germline loops: CDR1 SGHTA, CDR2 FQGTGA. The CDR3: CASSLLGTGAINEQFF. DNA of the CDR3: TGTGCCAGCAGCTTATTGGGGACAGGGGCGATCAATGAGCAGTTCTTC.

This clone turned up a few times. This chain connects TRBV9 to TRBJ1-6; D may be TRBD1 (5 bases). V was clipped by 4 bases and J by 6 bases, with 17 bases between them. The CDR3 spans 16 residues. Germline V lookup: CDR1 SGDLS, CDR2 YYNGEE. The CDR3 sequence: CASSPEGGQGNSPLHF. CDR3 coding DNA: TGTGCCAGCAGCCCCGAGGGTGGGCAGGGTAATTCACCCCTCCACTTT.

This clone was recorded once. V gene TRBV28 combines with J gene TRBJ1-2, with D possibly TRBD1 on 5 matching bases. Germline V CDR1 and CDR2: MDHEN, SYDVKM. Trimming removed 4 bases at V and 5 bases at J, with 11 bases between. This CDR3 is built from 13 residues. The chain's CDR3 is CASSSQGPYGYTF. CDR3 sequence (DNA): TGTGCCAGCAGTTCGCAGGGACCATATGGCTACACCTTC.

This rearrangement joins TRBV5-1 to TRBJ2-5, with TRBD1 as a possible D gene (6 bases). The CDR3 spans 15 residues. The V end lost 0 bases, the J end lost 4 bases, and 13 bases lay between the germline ends. Germline assignment: CDR1 SGHRS and CDR2 YFSETQ. The CDR3: CASSLGTGRGETQYF. CDR3 sequence (DNA): TGCGCCAGCAGCTTGGGAACAGGGAGAGGAGAGACCCAGTACTTC. The whole variable domain, filled in from reference TRBV5-1 and TRBJ2-5, reads KAGVTQTPRYLIKTRGQQVTLSCSPISGHRSVSWYQQTPGQGLQFLFEYFSETQRNKGNFPGRFSGRQFSNSRSEMNVSTLELGDSALYLCASSLGTGRGETQYFGPGTRLLVL.

The chain uses TRBV19 and TRBJ2-1, with D perhaps TRBD1 (6 bases). Germline CDR1 and CDR2: LNHDA and SQIVND (reference sequence). The CDR3 spans 18 residues. Between the trimmed V and J ends, which lost 3 bases and 9 bases, there was a span of 27 bases. As DNA, the CDR3 is TGTGCCAGTAGTATTCGGACAGCGCCCCAGTCTCATACAACTGAGCAGTTCTTC. Its protein is CASSIRTAPQSHTTEQFF. The full variable domain, in which reference TRBV19 and TRBJ2-1 provide the parts outside the CDR3, is DGGITQSPKYLFRKEGQNVTLSCEQNLNHDAMYWYRQDPGQGLRLIYYSQIVNDFQKGDIAEGYSVSREKKESFPLTVTSAQKNPTAFYLCASSIRTAPQSHTTEQFFGPGTRLTVL.

V is TRBV3-1 (or the pseudogene TRBV3-2) and J is TRBJ2-3; 12 bases are a match to TRBD2. This CDR3 is built from 17 residues. The germline V gene has CDR1 LGHDT and CDR2 YNNKEL (reference sequence). V dropped 0 bases and J dropped 4; count of bases not matched to a gene: 5. CDR3 amino acids: CASSQDRGLAGPDTQYF. The CDR3 DNA reads TGTGCCAGCAGCCAAGATAGGGGACTAGCGGGTCCAGATACGCAGTATTTT.

The CDR3 bases are TGTGCCAGCAGCTTGGCTAAAGTAGACAGGGGGAACAATCAGCCCCAGCATTTT. Protein product: CASSLAKVDRGNNQPQHF. This chain joins TRBV5-8 and TRBJ1-5; TRBD1 agrees at 9 bases. Germline V gives CDR1 SGHTS, CDR2 YDEGEE. V trimming: 0 bases; J trimming: 3 bases; junction bases outside the gene matches: 10. The CDR3 extends over 18 amino acids.

The chain uses TRBV4-2 and TRBJ2-7, with D hard to call. V lost 0 bases and J 3 bases, leaving 9 bases between the germline ends. CDR1 LGHNA and CDR2 YNFKEQ come from the germline V gene. This CDR3 has 14 residues. The CDR3 DNA follows: TGTGCCAGCAGCCAAGAAAGAGTTGACTACGAGCAGTACTTC. Translation gives CASSQERVDYEQYF.